This note documents a single T cell receptor (beta chain) sequence. Its antigen is undetermined. Some clones are missing from TCRdb's copy, which holds only in-frame ones; the method was immunoSEQ multiplex PCR. Of tens of thousands of clones listed, under 80% are singletons. This sample is part of a study of radiotherapy plus CTLA-4 blockade in lung cancer. Across the whole study: Patients showed objective responses in over 15% of cases, and disease control was achieved by less than 35%.

V was cut by 6 bases and J by 3 bases, with 14 bases left in between. CDR1 is SEHNR, CDR2 FQNEAQ, per germline (reference sequence). CDR3 length: 14 amino acids. The study, taken as a whole, reports: The best predictor of response was reported to be early blood T cell clone dynamics, with interferon-beta. Blood TCR clones of tumor origin expanded after radiotherapy plus ipilimumab.

Ipilimumab CTLA-4 blockade and focal radiation were given to patients with chemo-refractory metastatic non-small-cell lung cancer. The input for sequencing was peripheral blood, taken from a patient treated with radiotherapy plus ipilimumab. V usage is TRBV7-9 and J usage is TRBJ2-5, with a weak D call TRBD1 (6 bases). The source of this sequence is a human donor with non-small cell lung cancer who had a partial response to radiotherapy plus ipilimumab. Some clones in this sample may be carry-over from other donors' samples. The CDR3: CASRFDRREETQYF. The CDR3 DNA reads TGTGCCAGCAGGTTCGACAGGAGAGAAGAGACCCAGTACTTC.